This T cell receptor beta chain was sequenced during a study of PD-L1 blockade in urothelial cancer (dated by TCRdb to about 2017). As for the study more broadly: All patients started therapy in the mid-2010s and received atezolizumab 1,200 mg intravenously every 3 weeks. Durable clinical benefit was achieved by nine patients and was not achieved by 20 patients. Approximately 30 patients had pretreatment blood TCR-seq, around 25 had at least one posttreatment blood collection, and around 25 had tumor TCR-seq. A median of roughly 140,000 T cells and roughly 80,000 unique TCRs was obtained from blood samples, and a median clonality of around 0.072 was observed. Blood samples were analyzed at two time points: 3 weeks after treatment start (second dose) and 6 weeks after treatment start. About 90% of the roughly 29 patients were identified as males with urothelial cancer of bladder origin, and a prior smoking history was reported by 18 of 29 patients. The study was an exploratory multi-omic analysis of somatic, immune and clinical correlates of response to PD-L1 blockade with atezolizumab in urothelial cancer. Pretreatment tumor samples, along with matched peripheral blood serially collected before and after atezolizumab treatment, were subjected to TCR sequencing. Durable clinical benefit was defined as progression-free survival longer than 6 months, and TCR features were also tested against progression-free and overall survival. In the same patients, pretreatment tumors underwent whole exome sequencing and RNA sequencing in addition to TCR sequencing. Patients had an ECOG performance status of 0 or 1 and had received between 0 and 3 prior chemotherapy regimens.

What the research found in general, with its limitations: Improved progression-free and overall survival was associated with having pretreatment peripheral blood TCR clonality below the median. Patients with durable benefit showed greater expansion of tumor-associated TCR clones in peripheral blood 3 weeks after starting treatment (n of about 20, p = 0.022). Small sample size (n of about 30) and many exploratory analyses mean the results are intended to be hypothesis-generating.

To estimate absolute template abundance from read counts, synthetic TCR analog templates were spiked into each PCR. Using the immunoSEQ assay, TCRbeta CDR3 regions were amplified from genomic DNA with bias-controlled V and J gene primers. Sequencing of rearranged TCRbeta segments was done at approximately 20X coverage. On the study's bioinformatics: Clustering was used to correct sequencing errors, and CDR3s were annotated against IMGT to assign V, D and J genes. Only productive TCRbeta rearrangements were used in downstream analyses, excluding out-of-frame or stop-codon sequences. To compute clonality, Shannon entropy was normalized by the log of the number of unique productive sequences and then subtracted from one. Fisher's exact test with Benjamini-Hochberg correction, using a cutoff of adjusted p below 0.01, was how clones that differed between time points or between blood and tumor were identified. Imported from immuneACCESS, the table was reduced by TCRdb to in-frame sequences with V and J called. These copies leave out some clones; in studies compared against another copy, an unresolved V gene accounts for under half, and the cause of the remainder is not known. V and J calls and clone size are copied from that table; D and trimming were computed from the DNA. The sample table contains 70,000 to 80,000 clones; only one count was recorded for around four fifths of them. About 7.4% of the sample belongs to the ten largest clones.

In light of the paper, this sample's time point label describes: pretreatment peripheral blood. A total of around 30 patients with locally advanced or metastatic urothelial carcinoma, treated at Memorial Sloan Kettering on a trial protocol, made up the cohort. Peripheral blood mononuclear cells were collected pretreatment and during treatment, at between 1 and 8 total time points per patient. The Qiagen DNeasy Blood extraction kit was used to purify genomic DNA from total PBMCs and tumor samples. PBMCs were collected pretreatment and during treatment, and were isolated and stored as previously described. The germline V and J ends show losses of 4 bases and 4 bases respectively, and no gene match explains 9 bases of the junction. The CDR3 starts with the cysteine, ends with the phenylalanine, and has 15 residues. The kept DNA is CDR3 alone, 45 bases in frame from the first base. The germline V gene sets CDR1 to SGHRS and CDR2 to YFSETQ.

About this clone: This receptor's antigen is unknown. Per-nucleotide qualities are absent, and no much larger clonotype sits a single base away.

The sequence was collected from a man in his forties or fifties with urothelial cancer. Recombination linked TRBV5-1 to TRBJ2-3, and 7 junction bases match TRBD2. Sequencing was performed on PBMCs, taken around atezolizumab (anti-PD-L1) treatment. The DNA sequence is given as TGCGCCAGCAGCCCAACGGGCGGGAGCGCAGATACGCAGTATTTT. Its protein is CASSPTGGSADTQYF. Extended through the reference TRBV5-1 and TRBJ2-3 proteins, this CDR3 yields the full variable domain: KAGVTQTPRYLIKTRGQQVTLSCSPISGHRSVSWYQQTPGQGLQFLFEYFSETQRNKGNFPGRFSGRQFSNSRSEMNVSTLELGDSALYLCASSPTGGSADTQYFGPGTRLTVL.